A single sample gave rise to the 15 T cell receptor beta chains below, sequenced in a study of blood T cells in healthy people across ages. Using a J-beta primer mix together with a sample-barcoded 5' primer, a second PCR was run for about 6 to 11 cycles. TCRdb passed the 5' RACE reads through MiXCR, listing each CDR3 protein once. The sample comprises 350,000 to 450,000 distinct CDR3 sequences, 52% of which are singletons, and under 65% rests with the top ten. The source material was blood. The receptors were sampled from a man between 60 and 70 years old in good health.

Concerning this clonotype itself: Compared with germline, one end of the junction differs, possibly owing to a read error. The CDR3 reads CAASSRTGSEQYF. The CDR3 DNA sequence: TGTGCCGCCAGCAGCAGGACAGGGAGCGAGCAGTACTTC. The V gene is TRBV15, the J gene TRBJ2-5; 8 nucleotides line up with TRBD1. The DNA end lines up better with TRBJ2-7; the J call may be wrong. The V gene's germline CDR1 is LNHNV and CDR2 YYDKDF (reference sequence). The CDR3 extends over 13 amino acids.

This chain joins TRBV5-1 and TRBJ1-5, with a weak D call TRBD1 (6 bases). The V gene lost 5 bases and the J gene lost 3 bases, with 12 bases spanning the gap. The CDR3 has 14 amino acids. Germline V gene lookup returns CDR1 SGHRS and CDR2 YFSETQ. CDR3 region: CASSAGEFNQPQHF. CDR3 DNA sequence: TGCGCCAGCAGTGCAGGGGAGTTCAATCAGCCCCAGCATTTT.

The chain couples TRBV6-6 to TRBJ2-3, with 9 bases fitting TRBD1. Per germline, CDR1 MNHNY and CDR2 SVGAGI (reference sequence). There are 17 residues in the CDR3. V lost 4 bases and J lost 2; bases outside the gene matches: 10. CDR3 nucleotide sequence: TGTGCCAGCAGTTCCACCGGGACAGGGCCCCCCACAGATACGCAGTATTTT. Protein sequence: CASSSTGTGPPTDTQYF.

There are a few counts of this clonotype. The genes are TRBV29-1 and TRBJ2-7; D remains unclear. CDR1 is SQVTM, CDR2 ANQGSEA, per germline. V gave up 6 bases and J gave up 1 base, with 10 bases separating them. CDR3 length equals 12 residues. CDR3 DNA sequence: TGCAGCGTAGACGGACCTTCCTACGAGCAGTACTTC. Its protein is CSVDGPSYEQYF.

V usage is TRBV5-1 and J usage is TRBJ1-2; D gene ambiguous. With 0 bases removed from V and 3 bases from J, the gap between germline ends came to 6 bases. CDR3 length: 13 amino acids. CDR1 and CDR2 from the germline V gene are SGHRS and YFSETQ. CDR3 bases: TGCGCCAGCAGCTTGGCGGACCACTATGGCTACACCTTC. Protein sequence: CASSLADHYGYTF.

The chain carries TRBV12-5 and TRBJ2-3; a possible D gene is TRBD1 (6 bases). From germline, CDR1 is LGHNT and CDR2 FRNRAP. This CDR3 is built from 14 residues. The V end was cut by 6 bases, the J end by 6 bases, with 16 bases between. For the CDR3, the DNA is TGTGCTAGTGGCCCCCAATTTACAGGGGATACGCAGTATTTT. This translates into CASGPQFTGDTQYF.

In this sample, this clonotype turned up many times. The chain carries TRBV20-1 and TRBJ2-7; D perhaps matches TRBD2 (5 bases). Trimming cost V 1 base and J 3 bases, with 13 bases left between them. CDR1 and CDR2 from the germline V gene are DFQATT and SNEGSKA (reference sequence). The CDR3 consists of 14 residues. CDR3 bases: TGCAGTGCTAGAGGGGGTGGGAGTGGCTACGAGCAGTACTTC. This sequence encodes CSARGGGSGYEQYF.

This clonotype was recorded a few times. The V and J genes are TRBV29-1 and TRBJ2-3; 10 bases are a match to TRBD2. The CDR3 is 14 amino acids. The junction had 3 bases not matched to a gene; V was cut back by 4 bases and J by 2 bases. Germline lookup yields CDR1 SQVTM and CDR2 ANQGSEA. CDR3 bases: TGCAGCGTTGCAGGACTAGCGGCCACAGATACGCAGTATTTT. This translates into CSVAGLAATDTQYF.

For this clonotype: One end of the junction is discordant with germline, which a read error may explain. V gene TRBV30 combines with J gene TRBJ1-1; D uncertain. Per the germline V gene, CDR1 is GTSNPN and CDR2 is SVGIG (reference sequence). The length of the CDR3 is 13 residues. The CDR3 sequence: CAWRMVINTGAFF. CDR3 DNA sequence: TGTGCCTGGAGGATGGTTATCAACACTGGAGCTTTCTTT.

V and J are TRBV7-2 and TRBJ2-7, with D tentatively TRBD2 (6 bases). This CDR3 is built from 16 residues. Germline V gives CDR1 SGHTA, CDR2 FQGNSA. The V and J ends lost 1 base and 7 bases respectively, with 20 bases between them. The DNA of the CDR3 is TGTGCCAGCAGCTTAGTTGGAGGGGCGCTAAGTGGGGAGCAGTACTTC. It specifies CASSLVGGALSGEQYF.

The chain joins TRBV28 to TRBJ2-7, with a weak D call TRBD1 (6 bases). This CDR3 has 13 residues. Trimming removed 6 bases at V and 6 bases at J, with 15 bases between. From germline, CDR1 is MDHEN and CDR2 SYDVKM. The CDR3 region is CASRTLQGSEQYF. CDR3 sequence (DNA): TGTGCCAGCAGGACCCTTCAGGGGTCCGAGCAGTACTTC.

This clonotype has more than one count but fewer than ten. The V gene is TRBV18, the J gene TRBJ2-1, with 9 bases lining up with TRBD2. J was trimmed by 0 bases and V by 1 base; bases with no gene match: 4. Per germline, CDR1 KGHSH and CDR2 LQKENI. The CDR3 is 17 residues long. The CDR3 sequence is CASSPRSSGVSYNEQFF. CDR3 DNA sequence: TGTGCCAGCTCACCACGTTCTAGCGGGGTCTCCTACAATGAGCAGTTCTTC. The entire variable domain, with the rest obtained from reference TRBV18 and TRBJ2-1, is as follows: NAGVMQNPRHLVRRRGQEARLRCSPMKGHSHVYWYRQLPEEGLKFMVYLQKENIIDESGMPKERFSAEFPKEGPSILRIQQVVRGDSAAYFCASSPRSSGVSYNEQFFGPGTRLTVL.

The V gene is TRBV7-2, the J gene TRBJ2-1; TRBD2 matches 12 bases. The CDR3 loop spans 16 amino acids. Germline V lookup: CDR1 SGHTA, CDR2 FQGNSA. Unmatched junction bases numbered 9, after V lost 5 bases and J lost 7 bases. The CDR3: CASSPRPSGRGNEQFF. Written as DNA, the CDR3 is TGTGCCAGCAGCCCCCGGCCTAGCGGGAGGGGGAATGAGCAGTTCTTC.

The chain couples TRBV7-9 to TRBJ2-4; possible D gene TRBD1, 6 bases. From germline, CDR1 is SEHNR and CDR2 FQNEAQ (reference sequence). Trimming left V 5 bases short and J 6 bases short, with 8 bases between. CDR3 size: 12 residues. CDR3 sequence: CASSIGGNIQYF. Written as DNA, the CDR3 is TGTGCCAGCAGCATAGGGGGAAACATTCAGTACTTC.

The chain is built from TRBV20-1 and TRBJ1-2, with D unresolved. V was shortened by 2 bases and J by 8 bases, with 21 bases between the two germline ends. CDR3 length: 15 amino acids. CDR1 and CDR2 from the germline V gene are DFQATT and SNEGSKA (reference sequence). The CDR3: CSARSRTPLLGGYTF. The CDR3 nucleotides read TGCAGTGCTAGATCGCGGACGCCTCTCCTGGGCGGCTACACCTTC.